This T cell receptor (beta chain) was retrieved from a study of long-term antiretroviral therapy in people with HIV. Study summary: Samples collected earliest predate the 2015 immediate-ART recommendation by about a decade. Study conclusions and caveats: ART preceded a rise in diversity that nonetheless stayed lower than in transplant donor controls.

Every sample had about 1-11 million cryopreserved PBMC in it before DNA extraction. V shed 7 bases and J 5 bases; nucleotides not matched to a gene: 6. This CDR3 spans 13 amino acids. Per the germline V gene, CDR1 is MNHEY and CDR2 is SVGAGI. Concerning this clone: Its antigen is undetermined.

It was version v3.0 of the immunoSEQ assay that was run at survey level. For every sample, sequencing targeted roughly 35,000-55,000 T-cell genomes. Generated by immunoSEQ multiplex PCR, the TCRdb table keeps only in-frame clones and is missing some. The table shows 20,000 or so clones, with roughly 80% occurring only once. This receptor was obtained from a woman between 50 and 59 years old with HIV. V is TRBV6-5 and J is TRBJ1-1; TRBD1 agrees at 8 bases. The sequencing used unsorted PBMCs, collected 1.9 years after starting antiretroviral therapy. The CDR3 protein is CASTRQGNTEAFF. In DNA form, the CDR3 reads TGTGCCAGCACCCGACAGGGGAATACTGAAGCTTTCTTT.